This T cell receptor beta chain was profiled in a study of blood T cell repertoires in COVID-19. Study as a whole: In each case, the material was cDNA or gDNA derived from T cells, B-cell-depleted T cells, or PBMCs.

V lost 4 bases and J lost 3, with 8 bases in between. CDR1 is KGHSH and CDR2 is LQKENI in the germline V gene. The CDR3 consists of 13 residues. Assay: immunoSEQ multiplex PCR; the TCRdb copy retains only in-frame clones and omits some. The sample records about 310,000 clones, about 91% being singletons. The age range of participants was 18 to 89 years, with residence in about 25 US areas. Clinical histories supplied by participants themselves formed the basis of cohort assignment. The TCR was taken from a woman between 18 and 29 years old who had recovered from COVID-19. The specimen was PBMCs or T cells enriched from blood (not recorded which). This rearrangement joins TRBV18 to TRBJ2-3, with no clear D. CDR3 in amino acids: CASSLLRTDTQYF. The CDR3 bases are TGTGCCAGCTCACTACTAAGGACAGATACGCAGTATTTT.